The 3 T cell receptor beta chains below all came from one sample that was sequenced in a study of blood T cells in healthy people across ages. Alongside a J-beta primer mix, a sample-barcoded 5' primer served in a second PCR lasting about 7 to 12 cycles. TCRdb passed the 5' RACE reads through MiXCR, listing each CDR3 protein once. The sample holds 700,000 or so distinct CDR3 sequences, approximately 40% seen once. The sequencing sample was made of blood. The source is a man older than 75 in good health.

The V gene is TRBV3-1, the J gene TRBJ2-1, with a tentative D call TRBD2 (5 bases). V dropped 1 base and J dropped 0 bases, with 10 bases sitting between them. This CDR3 region has 16 residues. Germline V gene sequence: CDR1 LGHDT, CDR2 YNNKEL (reference sequence). The CDR3 region is CASSQGRGSSYNEQFF. The CDR3 DNA is TGTGCCAGCAGCCAAGGACGAGGGAGCTCCTACAATGAGCAGTTCTTC.

This clonotype was found a few times. V usage is TRBV20-1 and J usage is TRBJ2-5, with unresolved D. CDR1 and CDR2 (germline): DFQATT, SNEGSKA (reference sequence). Trimming left V 5 bases short and J 5 bases short, with 12 bases between. The CDR3 sequence is 12 residues long. The CDR3, as DNA: TGCAGTGCTCCTAAAGCCGGGGAGACCCAGTACTTC. It yields the protein CSAPKAGETQYF.

The genes are TRBV20-1 and TRBJ1-5; TRBD1 aligns across 7 bases. Germline CDR1 is DFQATT and CDR2 is SNEGSKA (reference sequence). This CDR3 region has 14 residues. Trimming took 5 bases from V and 0 from J; bases not matched to a gene: 4. Here the CDR3 reads CSAGGQYSNQPQHF. The CDR3 bases are TGCAGTGCTGGGGGACAGTATAGCAATCAGCCCCAGCATTTT.